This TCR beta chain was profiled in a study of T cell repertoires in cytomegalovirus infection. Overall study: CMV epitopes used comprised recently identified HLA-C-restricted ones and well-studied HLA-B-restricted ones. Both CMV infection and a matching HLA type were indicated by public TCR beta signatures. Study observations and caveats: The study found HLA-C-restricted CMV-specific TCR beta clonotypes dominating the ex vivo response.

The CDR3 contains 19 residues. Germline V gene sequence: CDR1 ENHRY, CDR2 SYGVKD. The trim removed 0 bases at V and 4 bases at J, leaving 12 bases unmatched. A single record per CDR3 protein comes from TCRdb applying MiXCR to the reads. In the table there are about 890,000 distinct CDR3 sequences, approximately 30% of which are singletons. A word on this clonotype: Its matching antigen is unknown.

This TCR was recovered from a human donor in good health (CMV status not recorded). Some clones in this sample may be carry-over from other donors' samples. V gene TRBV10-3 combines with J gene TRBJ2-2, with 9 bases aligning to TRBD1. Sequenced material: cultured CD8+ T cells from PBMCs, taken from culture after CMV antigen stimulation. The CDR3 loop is CAISESLDRGPRGTGELFF. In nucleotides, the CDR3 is TGTGCCATCAGTGAGTCGTTGGACAGGGGACCGCGAGGCACCGGGGAGCTGTTTTTT.